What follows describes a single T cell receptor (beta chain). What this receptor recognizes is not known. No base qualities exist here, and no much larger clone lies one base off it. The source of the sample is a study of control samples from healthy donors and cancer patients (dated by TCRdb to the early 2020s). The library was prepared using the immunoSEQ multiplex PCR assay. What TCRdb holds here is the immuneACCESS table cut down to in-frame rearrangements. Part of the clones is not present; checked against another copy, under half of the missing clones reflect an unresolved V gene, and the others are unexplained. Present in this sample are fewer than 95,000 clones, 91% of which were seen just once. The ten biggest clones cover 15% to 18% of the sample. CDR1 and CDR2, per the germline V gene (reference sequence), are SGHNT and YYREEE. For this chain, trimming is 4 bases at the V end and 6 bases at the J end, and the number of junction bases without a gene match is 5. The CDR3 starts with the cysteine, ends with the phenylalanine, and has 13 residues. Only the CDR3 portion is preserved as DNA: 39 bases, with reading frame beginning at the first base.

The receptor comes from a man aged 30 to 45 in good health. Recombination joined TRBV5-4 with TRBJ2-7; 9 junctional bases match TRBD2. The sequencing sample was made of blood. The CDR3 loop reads CASSGTSSTEQYF. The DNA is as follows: TGTGCCAGCAGCGGGACTAGCTCCACCGAGCAGTACTTC.